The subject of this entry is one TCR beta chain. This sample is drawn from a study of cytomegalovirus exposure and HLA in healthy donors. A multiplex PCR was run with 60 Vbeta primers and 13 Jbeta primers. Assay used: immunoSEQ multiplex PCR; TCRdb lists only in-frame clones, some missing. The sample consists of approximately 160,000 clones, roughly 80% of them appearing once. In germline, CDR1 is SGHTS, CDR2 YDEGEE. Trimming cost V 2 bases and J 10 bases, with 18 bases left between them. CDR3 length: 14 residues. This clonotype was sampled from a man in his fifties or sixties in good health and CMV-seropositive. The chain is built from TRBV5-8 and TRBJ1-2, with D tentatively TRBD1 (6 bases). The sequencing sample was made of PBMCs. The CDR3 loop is CASSLDRHDLAYTF. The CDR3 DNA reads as TGTGCCAGCAGCTTAGACAGGCATGACCTCGCCTACACCTTC.